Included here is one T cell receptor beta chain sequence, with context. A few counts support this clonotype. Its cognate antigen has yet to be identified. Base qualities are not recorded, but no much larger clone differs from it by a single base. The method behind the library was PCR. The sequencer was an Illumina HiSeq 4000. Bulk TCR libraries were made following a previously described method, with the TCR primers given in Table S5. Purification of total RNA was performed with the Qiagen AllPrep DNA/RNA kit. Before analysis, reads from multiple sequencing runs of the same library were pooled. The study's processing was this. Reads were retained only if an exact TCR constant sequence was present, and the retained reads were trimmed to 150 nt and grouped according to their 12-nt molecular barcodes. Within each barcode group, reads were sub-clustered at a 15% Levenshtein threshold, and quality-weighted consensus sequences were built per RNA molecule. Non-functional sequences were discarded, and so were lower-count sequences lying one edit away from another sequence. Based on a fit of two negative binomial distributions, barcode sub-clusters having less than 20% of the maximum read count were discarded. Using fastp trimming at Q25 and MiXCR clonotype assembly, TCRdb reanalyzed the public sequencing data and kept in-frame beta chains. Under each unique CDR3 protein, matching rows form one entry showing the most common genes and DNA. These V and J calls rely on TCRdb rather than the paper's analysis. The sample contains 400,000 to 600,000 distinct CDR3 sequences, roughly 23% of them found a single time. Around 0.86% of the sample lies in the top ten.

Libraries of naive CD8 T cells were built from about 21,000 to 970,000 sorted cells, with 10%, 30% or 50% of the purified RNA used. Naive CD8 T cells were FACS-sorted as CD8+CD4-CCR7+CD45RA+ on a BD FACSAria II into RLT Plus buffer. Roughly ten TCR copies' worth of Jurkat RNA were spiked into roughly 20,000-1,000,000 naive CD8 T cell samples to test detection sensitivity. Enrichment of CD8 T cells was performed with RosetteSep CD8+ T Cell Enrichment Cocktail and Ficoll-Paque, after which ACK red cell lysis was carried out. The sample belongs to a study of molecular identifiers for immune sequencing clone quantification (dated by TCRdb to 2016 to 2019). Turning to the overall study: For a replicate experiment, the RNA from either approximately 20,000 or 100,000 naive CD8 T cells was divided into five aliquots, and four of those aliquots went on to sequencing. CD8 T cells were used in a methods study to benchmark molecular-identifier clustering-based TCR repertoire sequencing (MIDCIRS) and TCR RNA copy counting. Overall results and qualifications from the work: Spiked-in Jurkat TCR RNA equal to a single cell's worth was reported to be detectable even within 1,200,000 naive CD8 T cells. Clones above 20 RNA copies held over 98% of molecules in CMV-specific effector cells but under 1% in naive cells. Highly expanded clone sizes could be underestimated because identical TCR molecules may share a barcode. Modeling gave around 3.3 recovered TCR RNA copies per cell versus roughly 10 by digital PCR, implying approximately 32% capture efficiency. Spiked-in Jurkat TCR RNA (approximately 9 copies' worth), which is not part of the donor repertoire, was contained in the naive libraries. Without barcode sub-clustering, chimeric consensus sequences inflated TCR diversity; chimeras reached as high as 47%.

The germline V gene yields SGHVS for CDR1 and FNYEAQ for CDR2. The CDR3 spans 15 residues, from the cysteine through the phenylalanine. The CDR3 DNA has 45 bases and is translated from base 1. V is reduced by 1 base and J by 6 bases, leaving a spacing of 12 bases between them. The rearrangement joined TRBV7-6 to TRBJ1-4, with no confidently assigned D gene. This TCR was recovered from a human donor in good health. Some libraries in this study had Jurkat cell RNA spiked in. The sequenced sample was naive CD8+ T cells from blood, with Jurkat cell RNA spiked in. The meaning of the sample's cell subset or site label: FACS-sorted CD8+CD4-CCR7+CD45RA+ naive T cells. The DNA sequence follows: TGTGCCAGCAGCTTAGTCGGTCGACTGGATGAAAAACTGTTTTTT. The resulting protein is CASSLVGRLDEKLFF.